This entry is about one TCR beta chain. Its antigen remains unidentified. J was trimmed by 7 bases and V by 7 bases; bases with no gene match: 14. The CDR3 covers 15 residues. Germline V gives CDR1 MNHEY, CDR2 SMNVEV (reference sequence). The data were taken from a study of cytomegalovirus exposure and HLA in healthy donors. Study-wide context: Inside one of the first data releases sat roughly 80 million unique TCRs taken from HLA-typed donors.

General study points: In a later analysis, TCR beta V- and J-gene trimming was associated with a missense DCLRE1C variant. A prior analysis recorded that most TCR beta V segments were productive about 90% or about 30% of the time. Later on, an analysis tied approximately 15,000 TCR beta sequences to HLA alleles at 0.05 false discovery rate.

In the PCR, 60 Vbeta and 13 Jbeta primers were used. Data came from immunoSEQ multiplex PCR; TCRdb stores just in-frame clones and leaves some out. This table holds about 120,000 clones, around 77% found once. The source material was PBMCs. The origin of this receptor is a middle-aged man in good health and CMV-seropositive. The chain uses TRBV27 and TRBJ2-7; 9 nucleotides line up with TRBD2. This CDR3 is CASIPSGSGGFEQYF. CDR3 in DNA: TGTGCCAGCATCCCTTCGGGTAGCGGGGGTTTTGAGCAGTACTTC.